Following are 10 T cell receptor beta chains from one sample sequenced in a study of T-cell memory formation after mild COVID-19. TCRdb re-called the 5' RACE reads with MiXCR, one entry per CDR3 protein. The sample lists some 600,000 distinct CDR3 sequences, 17% occurring once. The material sequenced was PBMCs or a T cell subset sorted from them (not recorded which). These receptors were taken from an adult woman who had mild COVID-19 (a few samples of this study predate the infection). Cell type and time point are not known.

The chain carries TRBV7-2 and TRBJ2-2, with 11 bases fitting TRBD2. Per germline, CDR1 SGHTA and CDR2 FQGNSA. This CDR3 comprises 15 residues. The ends lost 1 base at V and 5 bases at J; junction bases unmatched: 0. DNA of the CDR3: TGTGCCAGCAGCTTAGGGACTAGCGGGACCGGGGAGCTGTTTTTT. Residues: CASSLGTSGTGELFF. The full variable domain, with the rest looked up from reference TRBV7-2 and TRBJ2-2, is GAGVSQSPSNKVTEKGKDVELRCDPISGHTALYWYRQSLGQGLEFLIYFQGNSAPDKSGLPSDRFSAERTGGSVSTLTIQRTQQEDSAVYLCASSLGTSGTGELFFGEGSRLTVL.

The rearrangement uses TRBV12-5 and TRBJ2-1; D may be TRBD1 or TRBD2 (5 bases each). Germline V gives CDR1 LGHNT, CDR2 FRNRAP. The CDR3 consists of 18 residues. With 0 bases removed from V and 5 bases from J, the gap between germline ends came to 20 bases. CDR3 loop: CASGLVRGVEGRDNEQFF. The CDR3 region has the DNA TGTGCTAGTGGTTTGGTTAGGGGCGTCGAAGGGCGGGACAATGAGCAGTTCTTC. The full variable domain, in which reference TRBV12-5 and TRBJ2-1 provide the parts outside the CDR3, is DARVTQTPRHKVTEMGQEVTMRCQPILGHNTVFWYRQTMMQGLELLAYFRNRAPLDDSGMPKDRFSAEMPDATLATLKIQPSEPRDSAVYFCASGLVRGVEGRDNEQFFGPGTRLTVL.

The CDR3 DNA sequence: TGTGCCAGCAGTTTAGGGGACAGCTCTTACTACACCTTC. Residues: CASSLGDSSYYTF. J is TRBJ1-2 and V is TRBV12-3 or TRBV12-4, with 7 bases lining up with TRBD1. The CDR3 runs to 13 residues. J was trimmed by 10 bases and V by 1 base; bases with no gene match: 6.

A few counts support this clonotype. The CDR3 DNA follows: TGTGCCAGCAGACGGACTAGCGGGATCGAGACCCAGTACTTC. Its translation: CASRRTSGIETQYF. The rearrangement joins TRBV27 to TRBJ2-5; TRBD2 aligns across 12 bases. V was clipped by 6 bases and J by 5 bases; unmatched bases: 4. The CDR3 spans 14 residues. Germline V gives CDR1 MNHEY, CDR2 SMNVEV (reference sequence).

The chain couples TRBV27 to TRBJ1-2; TRBD1 agrees at 8 bases. J lost 8 bases, V lost 5 bases, and 13 bases had no gene match. CDR1 MNHEY and CDR2 SMNVEV come from the germline V gene (reference sequence). The CDR3 loop spans 15 amino acids. The CDR3 DNA reads TGTGCCAGCAGTCCCACCCGCCTGACAGGGGAGGGCTACACCTTC. This gives the protein CASSPTRLTGEGYTF.

The chain joins TRBV5-1 to TRBJ2-7; no clear D gene. The CDR3 contains 14 residues. V was shortened by 3 bases and J by 1 base, with 11 bases between the two germline ends. The V gene's germline CDR1 is SGHRS and CDR2 YFSETQ. The CDR3 nucleotides read TGCGCCAGCAGCTCAACCCCGGGTTCCTACGAGCAGTACTTC. Its translation: CASSSTPGSYEQYF.

This chain links TRBV24-1 with TRBJ2-3; 8 bases are a match to TRBD1. Germline-derived CDR1 and CDR2 are KGHDR and SFDVKD. The CDR3 extends over 20 amino acids. V shed 0 bases, J shed 0 bases, and the junction held 13 bases outside the gene matches. The CDR3, as DNA: TGTGCCACCAGTGATTTGCCCCCCGCCGGGACAGGAATTAGCACAGATACGCAGTATTTT. Translated, it gives CATSDLPPAGTGISTDTQYF.

CDR3 sequence: CASSPTRGISYEQYF. The CDR3 DNA reads as TGTGCCAGCTCACCCACCAGGGGGATATCCTACGAGCAGTACTTC. This rearrangement joins TRBV18 to TRBJ2-7; 7 bases are shared with TRBD1. Trimming removed 3 bases from V and 1 base from J; junction bases left unmatched: 6. CDR1 KGHSH and CDR2 LQKENI come from the germline V gene. CDR3 length: 15 amino acids.

V gene TRBV21-1 combines with J gene TRBJ1-5; the tabulated D call, TRBD1, remains unverified against the DNA. TRBV21-1 is shown as a pseudogene. CDR3 length equals 15 residues. The CDR3: CASSLAGEEDQPQHF. DNA of the CDR3: TGTGCCAGCAGCTTGGCAGGGGAGGAGGATCAGCCCCAGCATTTT.

This clonotype has just a few counts. The chain employs TRBV6-5 and TRBJ2-3, with 11 bases lining up with TRBD1. V shed 6 bases, J shed 1 base, and the junction held 6 bases outside the gene matches. In germline, CDR1 is MNHEY, CDR2 SVGAGI. This CDR3 is built from 16 residues. For the CDR3, the DNA is TGTGCCAGCAGAACAGGACAGGGGGCGGGCACAGATACGCAGTATTTT. It is translated as CASRTGQGAGTDTQYF.